Each of the 23 T cell receptor beta chains below was sequenced from the same sample in a study of T cell responses to AZD1222 COVID-19 vaccine. The data were produced by immunoSEQ multiplex PCR, yet TCRdb's version contains in-frame clones alone and is incomplete. The profile covers 95,000 to 150,000 clones, with about 85% appearing a single time and roughly 3.1% taken by the ten largest. The source material was peripheral blood, sampled 28 days after the second AZD1222 dose. Every receptor here comes from an adult who received the AZD1222 COVID-19 vaccine.

The genes are TRBV3-1 (or the pseudogene TRBV3-2) and TRBJ1-2, with a weak D call TRBD1 (5 bases). Germline V lookup: CDR1 LGHDT, CDR2 YNNKEL (reference sequence). Trimming shortened V by 1 base and J by 5 bases, and 11 bases separated the two germline ends. CDR3 length equals 14 residues. As DNA, the CDR3 is TGTGCCAGCAGCCAAGGGGGGACCCTTTATGGCTACACCTTC. Translation: CASSQGGTLYGYTF.

The rearrangement links TRBV29-1 to TRBJ2-1; 10 bases align to TRBD2. Germline CDR1 and CDR2: SQVTM and ANQGSEA. Trimming took 5 bases from V and 10 from J; bases not matched to a gene: 8. The CDR3 length is 13 residues. CDR3 loop: CSVRAGGPREQFF. The CDR3 DNA is TGCAGCGTTCGAGCGGGGGGGCCACGGGAGCAGTTCTTC.

The V and J genes are TRBV6-5 and TRBJ1-6, with D hard to call. This CDR3 spans 15 amino acids. The germline V and J ends were trimmed by 0 bases and 7 bases, with 10 bases remaining between them. CDR1 is MNHEY, CDR2 SVGAGI, per germline. CDR3 coding DNA: TGTGCCAGCAGTTACTCAACCTCCGGAAATTCACCCCTCCACTTT. This codes for CASSYSTSGNSPLHF.

This chain connects TRBV2 to TRBJ2-3, with 9 bases that match TRBD1. The CDR3 consists of 13 residues. Unmatched junction bases numbered 6, after V lost 9 bases and J lost 5 bases. In germline, CDR1 is SNHLY, CDR2 FYNNEI. In nucleotides, the CDR3 is TGTGCCAGGGGACAGGGCATGGGAGATACGCAGTATTTT. Translated: CARGQGMGDTQYF.

The chain recombines TRBV10-3 with TRBJ1-6; 9 bases align to TRBD1. The CDR3 sequence is 17 residues long. The germline V gene encodes CDR1 ENHRY and CDR2 SYGVKD. After removal of 6 bases from V and 8 bases from J, the junction contained 14 bases not matched to a gene. CDR3 in DNA: TGTGCCATCAGAAAGGGACAGGGAAATTTTAAGGATTCACCCCTCCACTTT. It specifies CAIRKGQGNFKDSPLHF.

V and J are TRBV12-3 or TRBV12-4 and TRBJ1-3; no clear D. Deletions cut 5 bases from V and 1 base from J, with 6 bases between. The CDR3 loop spans 13 amino acids. DNA of the CDR3: TGTGCCAGCAGTCACGGGTCTGGAAACACCATATATTTT. It yields the protein CASSHGSGNTIYF.

This sequence joins TRBV27 and TRBJ2-6, with D possibly matching TRBD1 (6 bases). Per germline, CDR1 MNHEY and CDR2 SMNVEV (reference sequence). Trimming cost V 8 bases and J 4 bases, with 18 bases left between them. The CDR3 totals 16 residues. CDR3 nucleotides: TGTGCCAGCGGGGCCGGGACACCTTTAGGGGCCAACGTCCTGACTTTC. Residues: CASGAGTPLGANVLTF.

The J gene is TRBJ1-2, the V gene TRBV15; D may be TRBD1 (5 bases). V lost 5 bases and J 5 bases, leaving 12 bases between the germline ends. The CDR3 totals 13 residues. Looked up from germline, CDR1 is LNHNV and CDR2 is YYDKDF (reference sequence). CDR3 nucleotide sequence: TGTGCCACCAGCTCCGGGACCCTTTATGGCTACACCTTC. Translated: CATSSGTLYGYTF.

The chain couples TRBV28 to TRBJ2-1, with 9 bases aligning to TRBD2. Germline V lookup: CDR1 MDHEN, CDR2 SYDVKM. The CDR3 has 14 residues. The V and J ends lost 3 bases and 8 bases, in that order; junction bases with no gene match: 5. The CDR3 spells CASSLQAGGYEQFF. The DNA of the CDR3 is TGTGCCAGCAGTTTGCAAGCGGGGGGCTATGAGCAGTTCTTC.

This clone has only one observation. The J gene is TRBJ2-2, the V gene TRBV4-1; 11 bases align to TRBD2. V dropped 3 bases and J dropped 4; count of bases not matched to a gene: 4. Germline V gives CDR1 MGHRA, CDR2 YSYEKL. This CDR3 is 16 amino acids long. As DNA, the CDR3 is TGCGCCAGCAGCCAGGCGGGACTAGCGGCCACCGGGGAGCTGTTTTTT. Its translation: CASSQAGLAATGELFF.

This rearrangement joins TRBV6-5 to TRBJ1-1; a possible D gene is TRBD1 (6 bases). Trimming shortened V by 2 bases and J by 4 bases, and 11 bases separated the two germline ends. There are 14 residues in the CDR3. CDR1 MNHEY and CDR2 SVGAGI come from the germline V gene. In DNA, the CDR3 is TGTGCCAGCAGTTACAGGGGGGTCAGCACTGAAGCTTTCTTT. Amino acid sequence: CASSYRGVSTEAFF.

This clone has a single count. V and J are TRBV6-5 and TRBJ2-7, with 8 bases aligning to TRBD1. After removal of 5 bases from V and 3 bases from J, the junction contained 6 bases not matched to a gene. Germline V gene sequence: CDR1 MNHEY, CDR2 SVGAGI. This CDR3 has 14 amino acids. The DNA for the CDR3 is TGTGCCAGCAGTCAGGAGGGACAGGTCTACGAGCAGTACTTC. Protein sequence: CASSQEGQVYEQYF.

V is TRBV10-3 and J is TRBJ1-2, with TRBD1 matching 9 bases. The CDR3 length is 14 residues. V lost 6 bases to trimming and J lost 5 bases; unmatched junction nucleotides: 7. The germline gives CDR1 ENHRY, CDR2 SYGVKD. CDR3 residues: CAISGQGSSYGYTF. The CDR3 coding sequence is TGTGCCATCAGCGGACAGGGGAGTTCGTATGGCTACACCTTC.

The V and J genes are TRBV20-1 and TRBJ1-2, with 9 bases identical to TRBD1. CDR1 and CDR2 (germline): DFQATT, SNEGSKA (reference sequence). The CDR3 has 16 amino acids. The J segment lost 0 bases and the V segment lost 7 bases, leaving 12 bases of the junction unmatched. The CDR3 region has the DNA TGCAGTGTTAGTGGACAGGGGCGTTCTTCTAACTATGGCTACACCTTC. Residues: CSVSGQGRSSNYGYTF.

V is TRBV5-4 and J is TRBJ2-5, with D possibly TRBD1 on 6 matching bases. Germline lookup yields CDR1 SGHNT and CDR2 YYREEE (reference sequence). The CDR3 covers 13 residues. The V gene lost 4 bases and the J gene lost 4 bases, with 11 bases spanning the gap. The CDR3 sequence is CASSQPRGETQYF. CDR3 coding DNA: TGTGCCAGCAGCCAACCCAGGGGAGAGACCCAGTACTTC. Full variable domain (outside the CDR3, taken from reference TRBV5-4 and TRBJ2-5): ETGVTQSPTHLIKTRGQQVTLRCSSQSGHNTVSWYQQALGQGPQFIFQYYREEENGRGNFPPRFSGLQFPNYSSELNVNALELDDSALYLCASSQPRGETQYFGPGTRLLVL.

The gene calls are TRBV11-3 and TRBJ2-3; no clear D. Germline-derived CDR1 and CDR2 are SGHNT and YENEEA. Between the trimmed V and J ends, which lost 4 bases and 3 bases, there was a span of 14 bases. This CDR3 comprises 15 residues. The CDR3 loop reads CASSSRRSYTDTQYF. In DNA form, the CDR3 reads TGTGCCAGCAGCTCCCGGCGGAGCTATACAGATACGCAGTATTTT.

Comments on this clone: Compared with germline, one end of the junction differs, possibly owing to a read error. The V call is TRBV23-1, the J call TRBJ2-1, with 11 bases identical to TRBD1. TRBV23-1 falls under the ORF class, with uncertain function. CDR3 size: 14 residues. The CDR3 DNA follows: TGTTATCCTTCTAGGGACAGGGGGACGAATGAGCAGTTCTTC. This codes for CYPSRDRGTNEQFF.

The table lists this clone with a count of one. The DNA of the CDR3 is TGCGCCAGCCGGGATCGGTCTAAGGGGATCTACGAGCAGTACTTC. It specifies CASRDRSKGIYEQYF. The chain combines TRBV4-1 with TRBJ2-7; D possibly matches TRBD1 or TRBD2 (5 bases each). Germline values: CDR1 MGHRA, CDR2 YSYEKL. This CDR3 is 15 amino acids long. Trimming took off 8 bases at V and 3 bases at J, with 20 bases between the two ends.

This clone was detected only once. The chain joins TRBV5-1 to TRBJ2-1; the match to TRBD2 covers 10 bases. This CDR3 has 16 amino acids. V shed 2 bases and J 7 bases; nucleotides not matched to a gene: 9. Germline CDR1 SGHRS, CDR2 YFSETQ. CDR3 loop: CASSFSGGGPINEQFF. CDR3 sequence (DNA): TGCGCCAGCAGCTTCAGCGGGGGGGGACCCATAAATGAGCAGTTCTTC.

This chain joins TRBV5-6 and TRBJ1-1; TRBD1 matches 8 bases. CDR3 length: 13 residues. Germline values: CDR1 SGHDT, CDR2 YYEEEE. V lost 1 base, J lost 6 bases, and 2 bases stayed unmatched. The CDR3 DNA is TGTGCCAGCAGCTTGCACAGGGGGGCTGAAGCTTTCTTT. Translated, it gives CASSLHRGAEAFF.

This rearrangement joins TRBV2 to TRBJ1-4, with a tentative D call TRBD1 (5 bases). Looked up from germline, CDR1 is SNHLY and CDR2 is FYNNEI. The CDR3 is 15 amino acids. V was trimmed by 5 bases and J by 7 bases, leaving 17 bases between them. Here the CDR3 reads CASSQDGARGEKLFF. The DNA for the CDR3 is TGTGCCAGCAGTCAGGACGGGGCCCGAGGTGAAAAACTGTTTTTT.

The chain couples TRBV2 to TRBJ2-1; D is possibly TRBD1 (6 bases). The length of the CDR3 is 16 residues. V was shortened by 6 bases and J by 4 bases, with 19 bases between the two germline ends. Germline assignment: CDR1 SNHLY and CDR2 FYNNEI. The CDR3 DNA is TGTGCCAGCAGAAATACCAGGGGTGGCCCTTACAATGAGCAGTTCTTC. Translating gives CASRNTRGGPYNEQFF.

J is TRBJ2-7 and V is TRBV18; D is perhaps TRBD1 or TRBD2 (6 bases each). This CDR3 region has 17 residues. Trimming took 2 bases from V and 3 from J, leaving 20 bases between them. The V gene's germline CDR1 is KGHSH and CDR2 LQKENI. CDR3 sequence (DNA): TGTGCCAGCTCACCAGGTCCCCGGGGGCCTTCGCTCTACGAGCAGTACTTC. Its translation is CASSPGPRGPSLYEQYF.